This T cell receptor (beta chain) was identified in a study of CD4 and CD8 cells across lung adenocarcinoma regions. CDR1 is MNHNS and CDR2 is SASEGT in the germline V gene. The CDR3 extends over 19 amino acids. Remarks on this clonotype: Germline and junction disagree at one end, which may indicate a read error.

Samples came from patients with localized non-small cell lung adenocarcinoma. TCRdb analysed the PCR reads with MiXCR anew, one entry per CDR3 protein. The sample has approximately 7,000 distinct CDR3 sequences; over 40% are singletons. The TCR sequence derives from a female donor with lung adenocarcinoma. The CD4 and CD8 labels of this study may be unreliable. This chain joins TRBV6-1 and TRBJ2-5, with a possible D match to TRBD2 (6 bases). Sequenced material: CD8+ T cells from the center of a lung tumor. DNA for the CDR3: TGTGCCAGCAGTGAAGCGCTGGGTCGCGGGGCTCTCCCCCAAGATACCCAGTATTTC. It is translated as CASSEALGRGALPQDTQYF.